A single sample gave rise to the 23 T cell receptor beta chains below, sequenced in a study of shared clonotypes between healthy human individuals. Repertoires were generated with immunoSEQ multiplex PCR, while TCRdb's copy carries only in-frame clones and drops some. The repertoire holds approximately 740,000 clones, with about 74% as singletons. Sequencing was carried out using memory CD4+ T cells sorted from blood. Subset: CD45RA-negative fraction. These receptors were taken from a woman aged 25 to 39 in good health.

V and J are TRBV6-1 and TRBJ2-3, with D uncertain. V was trimmed by 6 bases and J by 5 bases, leaving 15 bases between them. Germline CDR1 and CDR2: MNHNS and SASEGT. The CDR3 has 14 residues. The CDR3 DNA reads as TGTGCCAGCAGGACGTTTAGGATGGTAGATACGCAGTATTTT. This gives the protein CASRTFRMVDTQYF.

V gene TRBV5-1 combines with J gene TRBJ2-7; D gene ambiguous. Germline assignment: CDR1 SGHRS and CDR2 YFSETQ. This CDR3 is built from 15 residues. V shed 0 bases and J shed 2 bases, with 12 bases lying between them. CDR3 sequence: CASSLEMASTYEQYF. The CDR3 region has the DNA TGCGCCAGCAGCTTGGAAATGGCCTCGACCTACGAGCAGTACTTC.

The chain uses TRBV10-3 and TRBJ2-5; 7 nucleotides match TRBD1. The CDR3 consists of 15 residues. Germline CDR1 is ENHRY and CDR2 is SYGVKD. Germline trimming cut 3 bases from V and 1 base from J; bases unmatched to any gene: 5. This CDR3 is CAISERDSPQETQYF. The CDR3 DNA sequence: TGTGCCATCAGTGAACGGGACAGTCCCCAAGAGACCCAGTACTTC.

The chain combines TRBV28 with TRBJ2-5; tentatively, D is TRBD1 (6 bases). The germline V and J ends were trimmed by 6 bases and 7 bases, with 18 bases remaining between them. Germline V gene lookup returns CDR1 MDHEN and CDR2 SYDVKM. This CDR3 region has 14 residues. CDR3 sequence reads: CASRGGVGLVTQYF. CDR3 sequence (DNA): TGTGCCAGCAGAGGGGGTGTAGGGTTAGTGACCCAGTACTTC. Full variable domain (remainder filled in from reference TRBV28 and TRBJ2-5): DVKVTQSSRYLVKRTGEKVFLECVQDMDHENMFWYRQDPGLGLRLIYFSYDVKMKEKGDIPEGYSVSREKKERFSLILESASTNQTSMYLCASRGGVGLVTQYFGPGTRLLVL.

The count of this clone is one. The genes are TRBV6-1 and TRBJ2-1; 8 nucleotides align to TRBD1. The CDR3 runs 13 residues. Trimming took 10 bases from V and 6 from J; bases not matched to a gene: 8. The germline V gene encodes CDR1 MNHNS and CDR2 SASEGT. In DNA form, the CDR3 reads TGTGCCACGGAAGGGACAGGCTTCAATGAGCAGTTCTTC. Protein sequence: CATEGTGFNEQFF.

Note on this clone: This may be a read error, as it is one base from a much larger clone. The chain has TRBV18 and TRBJ2-2; no reliable D call. CDR1 KGHSH and CDR2 LQKENI come from the germline V gene. This CDR3 contains 12 residues. V was cut by 5 bases and J by 2 bases, with 3 bases left in between. The CDR3 loop is CASSINTGELFF. The CDR3 bases are TGTGCCAGCTCAATTAACACCGGGGAGCTGTTTTTT.

This clone was detected a few times. This chain links TRBV9 with TRBJ2-7; D not resolved. This CDR3 is 12 amino acids long. Trimming removed 4 bases from V and 7 bases from J, with 12 bases in between. Germline V gene sequence: CDR1 SGDLS, CDR2 YYNGEE. In DNA form, the CDR3 reads TGTGCCAGCAGCTTCCTTTCCGGGGAGCAGTACTTC. Encoded protein: CASSFLSGEQYF.

The chain links TRBV6-4 to TRBJ2-1; D possibly corresponds to TRBD1 (5 bases). The germline V gene encodes CDR1 MRHNA and CDR2 SNTAGT. This CDR3 region has 15 residues. The V end was cut by 3 bases, the J end by 5 bases, with 14 bases between. The CDR3 DNA sequence: TGTGCCAGCAGTGATCGAGTCGGACAACACAATGAGCAGTTCTTC. This encodes CASSDRVGQHNEQFF.

This chain connects TRBV5-1 to TRBJ2-7; TRBD1 matches 9 bases. Losses at the gene ends were 0 bases for V and 3 bases for J; bases not matched to a gene: 7. Germline loops: CDR1 SGHRS, CDR2 YFSETQ. The CDR3 spans 16 residues. As DNA, the CDR3 is TGCGCCAGCAGCTTGGGACCGGACAGGGGAAACTACGAGCAGTACTTC. Translating it yields CASSLGPDRGNYEQYF.

V gene TRBV28 combines with J gene TRBJ2-1, with 13 bases lining up with TRBD2. The junction had 20 bases not matched to a gene; V was cut back by 6 bases and J by 9 bases. Looked up from germline, CDR1 is MDHEN and CDR2 is SYDVKM. The CDR3 length is 19 residues. The CDR3 loop reads CASRGQGSGLAGPRGEQFF. In DNA, the CDR3 is TGTGCCAGCAGGGGACAGGGTTCGGGACTAGCGGGGCCCCGGGGTGAGCAGTTCTTC.

This clone was counted between two and nine times. The chain is built from TRBV11-2 and TRBJ1-1; unclear D gene. This CDR3 comprises 15 residues. V was clipped by 5 bases and J by 2 bases, with 15 bases between them. CDR1 and CDR2 (germline): SGHAT, FQNNGV. The CDR3: CASSPYLGGNTEAFF. In DNA, the CDR3 is TGTGCCAGCAGCCCGTACTTAGGAGGAAACACTGAAGCTTTCTTT.

The V gene is TRBV4-2, the J gene TRBJ2-1, with 13 bases fitting TRBD2. Germline V lookup: CDR1 LGHNA, CDR2 YNFKEQ. The length of the CDR3 is 16 residues. Trimming cost V 2 bases and J 8 bases; bases outside gene matches: 6. The CDR3 DNA follows: TGTGCCAGCAGCCAAACCGGGACTAGCGGGAACGATGAGCAGTTCTTC. It codes for CASSQTGTSGNDEQFF.

This clone was detected once. The chain uses TRBV18 and TRBJ2-3; D perhaps matches TRBD2 (5 bases). The CDR3 runs 15 residues. From germline, CDR1 is KGHSH and CDR2 LQKENI. V lost 5 bases and J 0 bases, leaving 12 bases between the germline ends. The CDR3 sequence is CASSMQDSSTDTQYF. CDR3 DNA: TGTGCCAGCTCAATGCAGGACTCTAGCACAGATACGCAGTATTTT. The full variable domain, its missing parts supplied by reference TRBV18 and TRBJ2-3, is NAGVMQNPRHLVRRRGQEARLRCSPMKGHSHVYWYRQLPEEGLKFMVYLQKENIIDESGMPKERFSAEFPKEGPSILRIQQVVRGDSAAYFCASSMQDSSTDTQYFGPGTRLTVL.

Only a few counts were recorded for this clone. CDR3 coding DNA: TGCAGAGTGCGGGACGCTTTCTTT. Its translation: CRVRDAFF. This chain uses TRBV20-1 with TRBJ1-1; perhaps TRBD1 as D (5 bases). Germline V gene sequence: CDR1 DFQATT, CDR2 SNEGSKA (reference sequence). The CDR3 covers 8 residues.

A word on this clone: The same CDR3 is also encoded by other DNA sequences in this sample. This chain connects TRBV6-1 to TRBJ2-5, with D possibly being TRBD2 (5 bases). The CDR3 spans 14 residues. CDR1 is MNHNS and CDR2 is SASEGT in the germline V gene. Trimming shortened V by 2 bases and J by 4 bases, and 11 bases separated the two germline ends. CDR3 loop: CASSELRGGETQYF. Written as DNA, the CDR3 is TGTGCCAGCAGTGAACTTCGTGGAGGAGAGACCCAGTACTTC.

The gene calls are TRBV7-9 and TRBJ2-2; the D is unclear. Trimming stripped 6 bases from V and 5 bases from J, with 19 bases between. Germline assignment: CDR1 SEHNR and CDR2 FQNEAQ (reference sequence). The CDR3 has 16 residues. This CDR3 reads CASRELPRGNTGELFF. The CDR3 DNA sequence: TGTGCCAGCAGAGAACTTCCAAGAGGAAATACCGGGGAGCTGTTTTTT. Drawing the rest from reference TRBV7-9 and TRBJ2-2, the complete variable domain is DTGVSQNPRHKITKRGQNVTFRCDPISEHNRLYWYRQTLGQGPEFLTYFQNEAQLEKSRLLSDRFSAERPKGSFSTLEIQRTEQGDSAMYLCASRELPRGNTGELFFGEGSRLTVL.

The CDR3: CASITDGGSAVPGELFF. The CDR3 region has the DNA TGTGCCAGCATCACAGATGGGGGTAGCGCGGTCCCCGGGGAGCTGTTTTTT. The rearrangement joins TRBV7-2 to TRBJ2-2, with D perhaps matching TRBD1 or TRBD2 (5 bases each). V lost 7 bases, J lost 6 bases, and 24 bases lay in between. This CDR3 has 17 residues. Germline-derived CDR1 and CDR2 are SGHTA and FQGNSA.

Comment on this clone: The same CDR3 can be traced to other DNA sequences in this sample. The rearrangement links TRBV10-1 to TRBJ1-1; a possible D gene is TRBD1 (5 bases). Trimming left V 8 bases short and J 2 bases short, with 15 bases between. CDR1 and CDR2 from the germline V gene are WNHNN and SYGVQD (reference sequence). The CDR3 covers 14 residues. The CDR3 nucleotides read TGCGCCAGCTCTGCCGGGACGGTAAACACTGAAGCTTTCTTT. Amino acids: CASSAGTVNTEAFF.

The rearrangement joins TRBV29-1 to TRBJ2-2; possibly TRBD1 for D (5 bases). Trimming left V 7 bases short and J 7 bases short, with 16 bases between. The CDR3 has 13 residues. Germline values: CDR1 SQVTM, CDR2 ANQGSEA. The CDR3 DNA is TGCAGCGGGAGCGTCAGGGTGGGCGGGGAGCTGTTTTTT. This translates into CSGSVRVGGELFF.

The genes are TRBV27 and TRBJ1-5; 7 bases match TRBD1. The V segment lost 6 bases and the J segment 0 bases; nucleotides outside the gene matches: 14. The CDR3 spans 18 residues. Per the germline V gene, CDR1 is MNHEY and CDR2 is SMNVEV (reference sequence). CDR3 region: CASSPTGAAAFSNQPQHF. In DNA, the CDR3 is TGTGCCAGCAGCCCAACAGGGGCCGCTGCCTTTAGCAATCAGCCCCAGCATTTT.

This rearrangement joins TRBV7-6 to TRBJ2-6, with TRBD1 matching over 7 bases. The germline V gene encodes CDR1 SGHVS and CDR2 FNYEAQ. This CDR3 region has 18 residues. The J segment lost 2 bases and the V segment lost 5 bases, leaving 12 bases of the junction unmatched. CDR3 protein: CASSPGGRGLTGANVLTF. CDR3 nucleotides: TGTGCCAGCAGCCCCGGAGGCAGGGGGTTGACTGGGGCCAACGTCCTGACTTTC.

The chain links TRBV7-2 to TRBJ2-1, with D maybe TRBD2 (6 bases). Germline V CDR1 and CDR2: SGHTA, FQGNSA. The CDR3 is 19 amino acids. The germline V and J ends were trimmed by 0 bases and 4 bases, with 22 bases remaining between them. For the CDR3, the DNA is TGTGCCAGCAGCTTAGCGGCTCGGAGGGTCCTCGGTCTGTACAATGAGCAGTTCTTC. This translates into CASSLAARRVLGLYNEQFF.

The rearrangement joins TRBV4-2 to TRBJ2-7; TRBD1 or TRBD2 may be the D gene (5 bases each). The CDR3 sequence is 16 residues long. In germline, CDR1 is LGHNA, CDR2 YNFKEQ. V dropped 0 bases and J dropped 3 bases, with 15 bases sitting between them. The CDR3 bases are TGTGCCAGCAGCCAAGAAGACCTCCGGGGCAACTACGAGCAGTACTTC. Encoded protein: CASSQEDLRGNYEQYF.